This TCR beta chain was observed in a study of T cell responses to AZD1222 COVID-19 vaccine (dated by TCRdb to the early 2020s). Regarding the complete study: TCR sequencing was performed for 233 trial participants, of whom roughly 200 were given two doses of AZD1222 and around 26 were given two doses of MenACWY control vaccine. Trial participants were enrolled by age into 18-55, 56-69 and 70-plus year subgroups, with around 140, 26 and 57 TCR-sequenced participants respectively.

The CDR3 regions of human TCRbeta chains were analyzed by immunosequencing. On the authors' methods: Repertoire TCRs were checked for matches against a reference library of SARS-CoV-2-specific TCRs that had been generated using the MIRA antigen-specificity platform. Breadth was defined as the fraction of unique TCRs that were SARS-CoV-2-associated. Depth was defined as the fraction of total T cells that were SARS-CoV-2-associated. Using the MIRA data, every spike-specific TCR was mapped to the spike region that the TCR reacted to and assigned to either a CD4 or a CD8 class. Log10-transformed breadth and depth values were compared by one-way ANOVA with Sidak's multiple comparisons tests. TCRdb took this table from immuneACCESS and kept in-frame rearrangements with V and J called. Such tables lack part of the clones; where checked against another copy, unresolved V genes explain under half of the gap, and the rest is unexplained. V, J and clone size were drawn from that table, and D and trimming were deduced from the DNA. The table for this sample lists more than 85,000 clones; 94% of them were counted only once. The ten largest clones capture about 3% of the sample.

Including the terminal cysteine and phenylalanine, the CDR3 comprises 15 residues. Only CDR3 DNA is held: 45 bases, read in frame from base 1. According to the germline V gene (reference sequence), CDR1 reads MNHNY and CDR2 reads SVGAGI. V ends up 6 bases short and J 3 bases short, with an unmatched junction base count of 8. In the paper's terms, the time point label means: about 28 days (+/-7) after the second vaccine dose. AZD1222 recipients whose second dose came at about 4 weeks and those whose second dose came at about 12 weeks were combined into one group, since spike-specific TCR depth and breadth did not differ between the two schedules. Vaccinee samples came from UK trials COV001 and COV002, including a single-blind randomized controlled phase 2/3 trial of AZD1222 (ChAdOx1 nCoV-19) in healthy adults. For TCRbeta chain sequencing, PBMC samples were collected from trial participants at day 0 and at day 28 after the second dose.

Results and caveats for the whole study, not just this receptor: After two AZD1222 doses, both the breadth and the depth of spike-specific TCRs were significantly higher than at day 0 and than in MenACWY recipients. Reportedly, close to half of the unique spike-specific TCRs recognized epitopes lying outside the regions that are mutated in the B.1.351 and B.1.1.7 variants. Because no samples from the day 14 peak response were available, repertoires could be characterized only after the peak T cell response. The 56-69-year group was small, and its depth increase did not reach significance, likely because of low power. CD4 TCRs associated with the vaccine covered the entire spike protein, and the dominant responses were in regions 160-218 and 743-854. Participants were mostly white British and included more females than males, and it was suggested by the authors that clonal diversity may have been underestimated. Conclusions about previously exposed vaccinees are limited because only five to seven AZD1222 recipients were SARS-CoV-2 seropositive at baseline.

Concerning this clone: No cognate antigen has been identified for it. No qualities accompany the bases; no much larger clone lies one base away.

This receptor chain uses TRBV6-6 and TRBJ2-1, with 7 central nucleotides matching TRBD1. The source was peripheral blood, collected 28 days after the second AZD1222 dose. This TCR came from an adult who received the AZD1222 COVID-19 vaccine. The sequenced DNA is TGTGCCAGCAGAGCATGGGACAGCAACTACAATGAGCAGTTCTTC. Translation gives CASRAWDSNYNEQFF.